This T cell receptor beta chain is from a study of CD8+ T cells in alopecia areata. Study in general: Those patients who were treated received oral tofacitinib, which was given at 5 to 10 mg twice daily for moderate-to-severe alopecia areata. Findings and limits, study-wide: One nonresponder leaves baseline CD8+ expansion's link to response uncertain. Within the top 100, expanded CD8+ clones significantly decreased with tofacitinib, as did scalp clonality.

It was cDNA, reverse transcribed from extracted RNA, that served as the sequencing template. Measured with immunoSEQ multiplex PCR; TCRdb has only the in-frame clones, and not every one. The sample shows roughly 110,000 clones, 84% of them seen only once. Points on this clone: Its antigen is unknown.

Treatment reported: oral pan-JAK inhibitor, 5-10 mg twice daily. Alopecia areata patients gave lesional scalp punch biopsies and peripheral blood samples. The V end was cut by 7 bases, the J end by 8 bases, with 8 bases between. There are 9 residues in the CDR3. Germline V CDR1 and CDR2: GTSNPN, SVGIG (reference sequence). The starting material was CD8+ T cells sorted from blood, obtained at week 24, from a patient treated with tofacitinib. The receptor comes from a human donor with alopecia areata. The chain recombines TRBV30 with TRBJ1-2; no firm D call. The DNA of the CDR3 is TGTGCCTCGGATGGGGGCTACACCTTC. It translates to CASDGGYTF.